This paragraph reports one T cell receptor beta chain. Data came from immunoSEQ multiplex PCR; TCRdb stores just in-frame clones and leaves some out. The sample lists 130,000 or so clones, more than 70% occurring once. This entry comes from a study of control samples from healthy donors and cancer patients. V was shortened by 1 base and J by 9 bases, with 9 bases between the two germline ends. The CDR3 consists of 13 residues. Germline V gene data show CDR1 as LNHDA and CDR2 as SQIVND (reference sequence). The sequenced sample was blood. The rearrangement uses TRBV19 and TRBJ2-2; no clear D. This sequence originates from a man aged 60-69 years in good health. The CDR3 is CASSIGLGRELFF. In DNA, the CDR3 is TGTGCCAGTAGTATAGGACTCGGGCGGGAGCTGTTTTTT.